Listed below are T cell receptor beta chains from one sample, sequenced in a study of radiotherapy plus CTLA-4 blockade in lung cancer. The table came from immunoSEQ multiplex PCR; TCRdb's copy has only in-frame clones and leaves some out. In the table there are 40,000 to 60,000 clones, 82% of which are singletons. The specimen comprised peripheral blood, sampled from a patient treated with radiotherapy plus ipilimumab. The source is a human donor with non-small cell lung cancer who had stable disease on radiotherapy plus ipilimumab. CDR3s include the opening cysteine and the closing phenylalanine or tryptophan. The order of the fields is clone size, V gene, J gene, D gene, CDR3 protein, CDR3 DNA. The D gene is left open where the match is weak. Expanded clones are given a class, and other clones once, few, many or no size at all.

size: .; V: TRBV7-3; J: TRBJ2-1; D: TRBD1; CDR3: CASSMGTGGGSSYNEQFF; DNA: TGTGCCAGCAGCATGGGGACAGGGGGCGGGAGCTCCTACAATGAGCAGTTCTTC
size: .; V: TRBV6-1; J: TRBJ1-6; D: .; CDR3: CATLRNSPLHF; DNA: TGTGCCACGCTTCGGAATTCACCCCTCCACTTT
size: .; V: TRBV4-2; J: TRBJ2-2; D: TRBD2; CDR3: CASSQETSGRAGGELFF; DNA: TGTGCCAGCAGCCAAGAAACTAGCGGGAGGGCCGGTGGGGAGCTGTTTTTT
size: .; V: TRBV30; J: TRBJ1-3; D: .; CDR3: CAGALASGNTIYF; DNA: TGTGCCGGGGCACTGGCCTCTGGAAACACCATATATTTT
size: .; V: TRBV30; J: TRBJ1-4; D: TRBD1; CDR3: CAWSWGQGFEKLFF; DNA: TGTGCCTGGAGTTGGGGACAGGGTTTTGAAAAACTGTTTTTT
size: few; V: TRBV19; J: TRBJ1-1; D: .; CDR3: CASSILLQPGEAFF; DNA: TGTGCCAGTAGTATATTATTGCAGCCAGGTGAAGCTTTCTTT
size: .; V: TRBV7-8; J: TRBJ2-3; D: TRBD2; CDR3: CASSSGPGTSGSTDTQYF; DNA: TGTGCCAGCAGCTCCGGGCCCGGGACTAGCGGGAGCACAGATACGCAGTATTTT
size: .; V: TRBV13; J: TRBJ2-7; D: TRBD2; CDR3: CASNRGGGRAGYEQYF; DNA: TGTGCCAGCAACAGGGGTGGCGGGAGGGCCGGCTACGAGCAGTACTTC
size: once; V: TRBV28; J: TRBJ2-1; D: TRBD2; CDR3: CASSPSGAGGHEQFF; DNA: TGTGCCAGCAGTCCCTCAGGGGCGGGAGGTCATGAGCAGTTCTTC
size: .; V: TRBV13; J: TRBJ2-2; D: .; CDR3: CASSLSAVAGAGELFF; DNA: TGTGCCAGCAGCCTCAGTGCGGTGGCGGGCGCCGGGGAGCTGTTTTTT
size: .; V: TRBV6-1; J: TRBJ2-7; D: .; CDR3: CASAIVAYEQYF; DNA: TGTGCCAGCGCGATCGTGGCCTACGAGCAGTACTTC
size: .; V: TRBV2; J: TRBJ2-5; D: .; CDR3: CASSGRVAVGETQYF; DNA: TGTGCCAGCAGTGGCAGGGTAGCGGTGGGGGAGACCCAGTACTTC
size: .; V: TRBV19; J: TRBJ2-7; D: .; CDR3: CASSIGFGSYEQYF; DNA: TGTGCCAGTAGTATAGGGTTCGGTTCCTACGAGCAGTACTTC
size: once; V: TRBV28; J: TRBJ1-5; D: .; CDR3: CASSFGQPQHF; DNA: TGTGCCAGCAGTTTCGGGCAGCCCCAGCATTTT
size: few; V: TRBV5-4; J: TRBJ1-1; D: .; CDR3: CASSLQGGGDTEAFF; DNA: TGTGCCAGCAGCTTGCAAGGTGGAGGTGACACTGAAGCTTTCTTT
size: once; V: TRBV19; J: TRBJ2-5; D: TRBD1; CDR3: CASSTTGTAKETQYF; DNA: TGTGCCAGTAGTACAACCGGGACAGCCAAAGAGACCCAGTACTTC
size: .; V: TRBV5-1; J: TRBJ2-3; D: TRBD2; CDR3: CASSLDLAGGSTDTQYF; DNA: TGCGCCAGCAGCTTGGATCTAGCGGGAGGGTCGACAGATACGCAGTATTTT
size: .; V: TRBV28; J: TRBJ2-3; D: TRBD2; CDR3: CASKYLGLGTDTQYF; DNA: TGTGCCAGCAAATACCTCGGACTAGGCACAGATACGCAGTATTTT
size: once; V: TRBV4-1; J: TRBJ2-1; D: TRBD2; CDR3: CASSQAGTRGNEQFF; DNA: TGCGCCAGCAGCCAGGCCGGGACTAGAGGGAATGAGCAGTTCTTC
size: .; V: TRBV7-6; J: TRBJ2-7; D: .; CDR3: CASSKDRSYEQYF; DNA: TGTGCCAGCAGCAAAGACAGGTCCTACGAGCAGTACTTC
size: .; V: TRBV5-1; J: TRBJ1-5; D: .; CDR3: CASSLGSGNQPQHF; DNA: TGCGCCAGCAGCTTGGGGTCAGGGAATCAGCCCCAGCATTTT
size: .; V: TRBV19; J: TRBJ2-3; D: TRBD2; CDR3: CASSIVSGRDTQYF; DNA: TGTGCCAGTAGTATTGTTAGCGGGAGGGATACGCAGTATTTT
size: .; V: TRBV7-2; J: TRBJ1-2; D: TRBD1; CDR3: CASSFGTGDDYTF; DNA: TGTGCCAGCAGCTTCGGGACAGGAGACGACTACACCTTC
size: .; V: TRBV2; J: TRBJ1-1; D: TRBD1; CDR3: CASTGQTNTEAFF; DNA: TGTGCCAGCACGGGACAGACGAACACTGAAGCTTTCTTT
size: few; V: TRBV5-1; J: TRBJ2-1; D: TRBD2; CDR3: CASSGTSGSYNEQFF; DNA: TGCGCCAGCAGCGGGACTAGCGGGAGTTACAATGAGCAGTTCTTC
size: .; V: TRBV2; J: TRBJ1-1; D: .; CDR3: CASRPDTLNTEAFF; DNA: TGTGCCAGCAGACCGGACACTCTCAACACTGAAGCTTTCTTT
size: .; V: TRBV2; J: TRBJ1-5; D: .; CDR3: CASSAGGANNQPQHF; DNA: TGTGCCAGCAGTGCGGGGGGTGCGAACAATCAGCCCCAGCATTTT
size: few; V: TRBV18; J: TRBJ2-3; D: .; CDR3: CASSERRADTQYF; DNA: TGTGCCAGCTCCGAACGACGGGCAGATACGCAGTATTTT
size: .; V: TRBV20-1; J: TRBJ1-1; D: .; CDR3: CSARGPEAFF; DNA: TGCAGTGCTAGAGGGCCTGAAGCTTTCTTT
size: .; V: TRBV9; J: TRBJ2-7; D: .; CDR3: CASSAGLLIYEQYF; DNA: TGTGCCAGCAGCGCAGGACTACTCATCTACGAGCAGTACTTC
size: .; V: TRBV28; J: TRBJ2-7; D: TRBD1; CDR3: CASIKRTGNTYEQYF; DNA: TGTGCCAGCATTAAACGGACAGGGAACACCTACGAGCAGTACTTC
size: .; V: TRBV28; J: TRBJ2-1; D: TRBD2; CDR3: CASSFLGAGTTQREQFF; DNA: TGTGCCAGCAGTTTTTTAGGGGCAGGGACTACCCAGAGGGAGCAGTTCTTC
size: .; V: TRBV7-2; J: TRBJ2-5; D: TRBD1; CDR3: CASSLARGSETQYF; DNA: TGTGCCAGCAGCTTAGCCAGGGGGTCGGAGACCCAGTACTTC
size: .; V: TRBV15; J: TRBJ2-1; D: .; CDR3: CATSSRVGNEQFF; DNA: TGTGCCACCAGCAGCAGGGTAGGCAATGAGCAGTTCTTC
size: .; V: TRBV5-1; J: TRBJ2-6; D: .; CDR3: CASSFISGANVLTF; DNA: TGCGCCAGCAGCTTTATCTCTGGGGCCAACGTCCTGACTTTC
size: .; V: TRBV28; J: TRBJ2-6; D: TRBD2; CDR3: CASSATSGRWSGANVLTF; DNA: TGTGCCAGCAGTGCGACTAGCGGGAGATGGTCTGGGGCCAACGTCCTGACTTTC
size: once; V: TRBV7-2; J: TRBJ2-5; D: TRBD1; CDR3: CASSLLRGQETQYF; DNA: TGTGCCAGCAGCTTACTCAGGGGGCAAGAGACCCAGTACTTC
size: .; V: TRBV5-6; J: TRBJ1-2; D: TRBD1; CDR3: CASSSLARDRVFGYTF; DNA: TGTGCCAGCAGCTCCCTAGCCAGGGACAGGGTTTTCGGCTACACCTTC
size: .; V: TRBV11-2; J: TRBJ2-5; D: .; CDR3: CASSMLGAVQETQYF; DNA: TGTGCCAGCAGTATGCTGGGGGCAGTCCAAGAGACCCAGTACTTC
size: .; V: TRBV11-2; J: TRBJ2-1; D: TRBD2; CDR3: CASSLVIGRASDEQFF; DNA: TGTGCCAGCAGCTTAGTTATCGGGAGGGCCTCGGATGAGCAGTTCTTC
size: few; V: TRBV2; J: TRBJ2-1; D: TRBD2; CDR3: CASSEVAGGPRTYNEQFF; DNA: TGTGCCAGCAGTGAAGTAGCGGGAGGGCCTAGGACCTACAATGAGCAGTTCTTC
size: .; V: TRBV28; J: TRBJ2-5; D: TRBD2; CDR3: CASSSHDYSGRVKETQYF; DNA: TGTGCCAGCAGTTCCCATGACTATAGCGGGAGGGTAAAAGAGACCCAGTACTTC
size: .; V: TRBV29-1; J: TRBJ2-3; D: .; CDR3: CSVDRGNTDTQYF; DNA: TGCAGCGTTGACAGGGGTAACACAGATACGCAGTATTTT
size: .; V: TRBV4-3; J: TRBJ2-7; D: .; CDR3: CASSQEEGSSHEQYF; DNA: TGCGCCAGCAGCCAAGAGGAGGGGTCGAGCCACGAGCAGTACTTC